This is a list of T cell receptor beta chains from one sample in a study of T cell responses to AZD1222 COVID-19 vaccine. Assay: immunoSEQ multiplex PCR; the TCRdb copy retains only in-frame clones and omits some. This sample carries over 100,000 clones, 88% of them seen once, and the ten largest clones take around 13%. The source material was peripheral blood, sampled on day 0 of MenACWY control vaccination. Receptor source: an adult in good health. The conserved cysteine and the conserved F or W are not part of the CDR3 here.

TRBJ1-2	TRBV3-1/TRBV3-2	13	ASSLLSQGAQGYT
TRBJ2-3	TRBV5-1	10	ASGVDTDTQY
TRBJ2-1	TRBV24-1	15	ATSDLREGSSYNEQF
TRBJ2-3	TRBV27	12	ASSLQTVTDTQY
TRBJ1-6	TRBV7-6	13	ASSLAPQRNSPLH
TRBJ1-5	TRBV28	12	ASNQGGRDQPQH
TRBJ1-3	TRBV6-5	13	ASTQGSGTGNTIY
TRBJ2-2	TRBV27	11	ASSLFDTGELF
TRBJ2-7	TRBV5-4	13	ASSLTGSTAYEQY
TRBJ2-6	TRBV6-2/TRBV6-3	16	ASSRLAGYRSGANVLT
TRBJ2-1	TRBV6-2/TRBV6-3	13	ASSYSGGGYNEQF
TRBJ1-4	TRBV2	13	ASSETRDREGKLF
TRBJ1-2	TRBV12-3/TRBV12-4	11	ASSTGGGYGYT
TRBJ2-2	TRBV30	13	AWSLLPTGTGELF
TRBJ2-1	TRBV29-1	12	SVSVPQGGNEQF
TRBJ1-6	TRBV6-5	13	ASSPIGQSNSPLH
TRBJ1-1	TRBV10-3	12	AISDGQMNTEAF
TRBJ1-1	TRBV5-4	13	ASSLDLQGPTEAF
TRBJ1-5	TRBV24-1	11	ACSRDSNQPQH
TRBJ2-5	TRBV30	12	AWAGGGHQETQY
TRBJ1-1	TRBV9	14	ASSGPLQGRGPEAF
TRBJ2-1	TRBV5-6	13	ASAGGRDSYNEQF
TRBJ1-3	TRBV2	14	ASSVGQPRSGNTIY
TRBJ1-2	TRBV12-2	13	ASRLICRGNCGYT
TRBJ1-2	TRBV4-1	13	ASSQGFSANYGYT
TRBJ1-3	TRBV19	15	ASSTGWGQSSGNTIY
TRBJ1-2	TRBV27	9	ASSPGYGYT
TRBJ2-7	TRBV12-3/TRBV12-4	10	ASGAARYEQY
TRBJ1-4	TRBV11-1	12	ASSVPGSNEKLF
TRBJ1-1	TRBV18	12	ASSPGGHGTEAF
TRBJ2-6	TRBV7-9	13	ASSLAEAGANVLT
TRBJ2-2	TRBV7-2	14	ASSLMGLRNTGELF
TRBJ2-1	TRBV27	13	ASSSRDGRYNEQF
TRBJ1-2	TRBV4-2	12	ASRLERGPYGYT
TRBJ2-1	TRBV24-1	13	ATSGPDSEVNEQF